A single sample gave rise to the 5 T cell receptor beta chains below, sequenced in a study of T-cell reconstitution after alpha-beta-depleted transplantation in children. As it was prepared, the TCRbeta library received unique molecular identifiers. TCRdb called the PCR reads again in MiXCR, with one record for every CDR3 protein. The sample yields a few hundred thousand distinct CDR3 sequences, approximately 11% seen once. Source: PBMCs from the stem cell graft donor, taken from the stem cell graft. The origin of the receptors is a human donor who donated a stem cell graft to a child with acute myeloid leukemia.

The V and J genes are TRBV12-3 or TRBV12-4 and TRBJ1-6; TRBD1 is a possible D gene (5 bases). The CDR3 spans 16 residues. Trimming left V 5 bases short and J 7 bases short, with 18 bases between. The CDR3 region is CASSLRGAGSNSPLHF. The CDR3 nucleotides read TGTGCCAGCAGTCTCAGAGGGGCAGGGTCGAATTCACCCCTCCACTTT.

The chain recombines TRBV11-2 with TRBJ1-1; D is uncertain. CDR1 is SGHAT and CDR2 is FQNNGV in the germline V gene. This CDR3 has 15 residues. Trimming pared 3 bases from V and 1 base from J, leaving 12 bases between. The CDR3 reads CASSLEWGGNTEAFF. The CDR3 nucleotides are TGTGCCAGCAGCTTGGAGTGGGGAGGGAACACTGAAGCTTTCTTT.

This clonotype was counted at least ten times. This chain links TRBV5-1 with TRBJ2-1; 9 bases match TRBD1. The V gene end was trimmed by 5 bases and the J gene end by 8 bases; junction bases not matched to a gene: 11. Germline values: CDR1 SGHRS, CDR2 YFSETQ. This CDR3 is built from 15 residues. The CDR3: CASRSSGQGFYEQFF. The CDR3 bases are TGCGCCAGCAGATCTTCCGGACAGGGGTTCTATGAGCAGTTCTTC.

This clonotype was detected a few times. The chain joins TRBV6-2 or TRBV6-3 to TRBJ2-7; D possibly corresponds to TRBD2 (5 bases). Looked up from germline, CDR1 is MNHEY and CDR2 is SVGEGT. Trimming shortened V by 7 bases and J by 5 bases, and 18 bases separated the two germline ends. CDR3 length equals 14 residues. The CDR3 sequence: CASTSGKAVNEQYF. The CDR3 DNA sequence: TGTGCCAGCACTTCAGGTAAAGCGGTTAACGAGCAGTACTTC.

This clonotype was recorded a few times. The CDR3 spells CSAGGYRGAYEQYF. CDR3 DNA: TGCAGTGCGGGCGGGTATAGGGGAGCCTACGAGCAGTACTTC. The V and J genes are TRBV20-1 and TRBJ2-7, with D perhaps assigned TRBD1 or TRBD2 (5 bases each). V gave up 6 bases and J gave up 2 bases, with 17 bases separating them. The germline CDR1 and CDR2 sequences are DFQATT and SNEGSKA (reference sequence). The CDR3 runs 14 residues.